A single sample is the source of the 6 T cell receptor beta chains below, sequenced in a study of CD8 T cells in Susac syndrome. With random hexamers, reverse transcription was performed on about 0.5 to 1 ug of RNA. TCRdb used MiXCR to reprocess the immunoSEQ multiplex PCR reads, holding one entry per CDR3 protein. The profile shows hundreds of thousands of distinct CDR3 sequences, approximately 94% of them singletons. The specimen was CD4+ T cells from PBMCs. All receptors derive from a human donor with Susac syndrome.

V gene TRBV11-2 combines with J gene TRBJ2-3; TRBD2 is a possible D gene (6 bases). Between the trimmed V and J ends, which lost 0 bases and 5 bases, there was a span of 12 bases. This CDR3 is 15 amino acids long. Per the germline V gene, CDR1 is SGHAT and CDR2 is FQNNGV. CDR3 residues: CASSLEPRREDTQYF. In DNA form, the CDR3 reads TGTGCCAGCAGCTTAGAACCGAGGAGGGAAGATACGCAGTATTTT.

The chain employs TRBV11-1 and TRBJ2-5; no clear D. Between the trimmed V and J ends, which lost 5 bases and 4 bases, there was a span of 14 bases. The CDR3 extends over 14 amino acids. Per germline, CDR1 SGHAT and CDR2 FQDESV (reference sequence). The DNA for the CDR3 is TGTGCCAGCAGCCGGGCGCCGGTAGGAGAGACCCAGTACTTC. Its protein product is CASSRAPVGETQYF. Drawing the rest from reference TRBV11-1 and TRBJ2-5, the complete variable domain is EAEVAQSPRYKITEKSQAVAFWCDPISGHATLYWYRQILGQGPELLVQFQDESVVDDSQLPKDRFSAERLKGVDSTLKIQPAELGDSAMYLCASSRAPVGETQYFGPGTRLLVL.

CDR3 DNA sequence: TGCGCCAGCGCCGGGACAGGGGCCTACAATGAGCAGTTCTTC. This sequence encodes CASAGTGAYNEQFF. The gene calls are TRBV5-1 and TRBJ2-1; 10 nucleotides agree with TRBD1. Germline CDR1 SGHRS, CDR2 YFSETQ. Losses at the gene ends were 7 bases for V and 2 bases for J; bases not matched to a gene: 3. CDR3 length: 14 amino acids.

V usage is TRBV30 and J usage is TRBJ1-5; D gene unclear. Germline lookup yields CDR1 GTSNPN and CDR2 SVGIG (reference sequence). The CDR3 has 15 amino acids. The germline V and J ends were trimmed by 1 base and 0 bases, with 10 bases remaining between them. CDR3 nucleotides: TGTGCCTGGAGTGGGGCGGGCAATAGCAATCAGCCCCAGCATTTT. This codes for CAWSGAGNSNQPQHF.

The J gene is TRBJ2-5, the V gene TRBV20-1; D uncertain. The CDR3 length is 11 residues. Between the trimmed V and J ends, which lost 6 bases and 5 bases, there was a span of 10 bases. CDR1 DFQATT and CDR2 SNEGSKA come from the germline V gene (reference sequence). CDR3 in amino acids: CSANQEETQYF. CDR3 DNA sequence: TGCAGTGCCAATCAGGAGGAGACCCAGTACTTC.

This chain joins TRBV20-1 and TRBJ1-3; D possibly corresponds to TRBD1 (5 bases). This CDR3 has 14 amino acids. Trimming cost V 4 bases and J 6 bases, with 16 bases left between them. The germline gives CDR1 DFQATT, CDR2 SNEGSKA (reference sequence). The CDR3 bases are TGCAGTGCTACCAGGGACTCTACTGAAAACACCATATATTTT. It specifies CSATRDSTENTIYF.